Listed here are 16 T cell receptor beta chains from one sample, sequenced in a study of blood T cell repertoires in COVID-19. TCRdb's table, derived via immunoSEQ multiplex PCR, lists solely in-frame clones and lacks some. This table holds some 450,000 clones, more than 70% found once. Sequenced: peripheral blood. The receptor set was obtained from a woman in her 50s with COVID-19, enrolled during active disease.

V and J are TRBV12-3 or TRBV12-4 and TRBJ2-4; 9 bases fit TRBD1. CDR3 length: 13 amino acids. V was pared by 7 bases and J by 9 bases, with 7 bases of the junction left unmatched. CDR3 amino acids: CASNRGPQGIQYF. The CDR3, as DNA: TGTGCCAGCAACAGGGGGCCCCAGGGCATTCAGTACTTC.

V gene TRBV12-3 or TRBV12-4 combines with J gene TRBJ1-5; D is perhaps TRBD1 (5 bases). The ends were cut back, 6 bases at V and 5 bases at J, with 11 bases in the middle. This CDR3 has 13 amino acids. CDR3 DNA: TGTGCCAGCAGGACCTGGGGGGATCAGCCCCAGCATTTT. Translation gives CASRTWGDQPQHF.

The CDR3 protein is CASTRGGLTNEKLFF. The CDR3 bases are TGTGCCAGCACGAGGGGGGGACTGACTAATGAAAAACTGTTTTTT. The V gene is TRBV2, the J gene TRBJ1-4, with a tentative D call TRBD1 (6 bases). This CDR3 region has 15 residues. The V gene's germline CDR1 is SNHLY and CDR2 FYNNEI. V lost 7 bases and J lost 2, with 14 bases in between.

V is TRBV2 and J is TRBJ1-1, with 9 bases lining up with TRBD1. Germline V gene data show CDR1 as SNHLY and CDR2 as FYNNEI. The CDR3 is 15 amino acids. With V trimmed by 5 bases and J by 6 bases, 10 bases remained unmatched. This CDR3 is CASSLPGTGQPEAFF. CDR3 DNA: TGTGCCAGCAGTCTCCCCGGGACAGGGCAGCCTGAAGCTTTCTTT.

V gene TRBV27 combines with J gene TRBJ2-1; tentatively, D is TRBD2 (5 bases). Trimming cost V 2 bases and J 0 bases, with 11 bases left between them. This CDR3 is built from 16 residues. Per germline, CDR1 MNHEY and CDR2 SMNVEV (reference sequence). In DNA, the CDR3 is TGTGCCAGCAGTTTAAGAGGGCTGAGCTCCTACAATGAGCAGTTCTTC. The encoded protein is CASSLRGLSSYNEQFF.

This clone turned up a few times. The rearrangement links TRBV7-9 to TRBJ2-1, with 7 positions matching TRBD1. J was trimmed by 10 bases and V by 5 bases; bases with no gene match: 11. Germline V gene sequence: CDR1 SEHNR, CDR2 FQNEAQ (reference sequence). This CDR3 comprises 14 residues. In nucleotides, the CDR3 is TGTGCCAGCAGCCTTTCCTCACAGGGGCGGGAGCAGTTCTTC. Translated, it gives CASSLSSQGREQFF.

The genes are TRBV6-4 and TRBJ1-4; D possibly corresponds to TRBD1 (5 bases). The CDR3 has 17 amino acids. Germline CDR1 is MRHNA and CDR2 is SNTAGT. The V gene lost 4 bases and the J gene lost 5 bases, with 20 bases spanning the gap. CDR3 nucleotide sequence: TGTGCCAGCAGTGCCTTGGGGTTCTGTGGGGCCAATGAAAAACTGTTTTTT. Its protein product is CASSALGFCGANEKLFF.

This clone was counted ten times or more. This chain joins TRBV2 and TRBJ2-6, with a tentative D call TRBD1 (6 bases). V lost 4 bases and J 4 bases, leaving 11 bases between the germline ends. The CDR3 spans 15 residues. Germline assignment: CDR1 SNHLY and CDR2 FYNNEI. CDR3 amino acids: CASSGGQYGANVLTF. For the CDR3, the DNA is TGTGCCAGCAGTGGCGGACAGTACGGGGCCAACGTCCTGACTTTC.

The V gene is TRBV5-6, the J gene TRBJ1-1; D possibly corresponds to TRBD1 (5 bases). The germline V gene has CDR1 SGHDT and CDR2 YYEEEE. Trimming cost V 4 bases and J 0 bases, with 10 bases left between them. CDR3 length: 14 residues. CDR3 protein: CASSGGLLNTEAFF. CDR3 in DNA: TGTGCCAGCAGCGGGGGACTGCTGAACACTGAAGCTTTCTTT.

This clone has a handful of counts. The gene calls are TRBV2 and TRBJ1-4; D possibly corresponds to TRBD1 (5 bases). This CDR3 comprises 13 residues. Germline loops: CDR1 SNHLY, CDR2 FYNNEI. Between the trimmed V and J ends, which lost 9 bases and 7 bases, there was a span of 15 bases. The chain's CDR3 is CASSRDGGEKLFF. The CDR3 nucleotides read TGTGCCAGTTCCAGGGATGGTGGTGAAAAACTGTTTTTT.

The V call is TRBV11-2, the J call TRBJ1-6; the D gene is possibly TRBD1 (6 bases). In germline, CDR1 is SGHAT, CDR2 FQNNGV. The V end lost 5 bases, the J end lost 5 bases, and 19 bases lay between the germline ends. The CDR3 has 17 residues. The CDR3 loop reads CASSPHDNRVDNSPLHF. The CDR3 DNA reads TGTGCCAGCAGCCCCCACGATAACAGGGTGGATAATTCACCCCTCCACTTT.

J is TRBJ2-1 and V is TRBV7-3; 8 nucleotides align to TRBD2. Germline V gene sequence: CDR1 SGHTA, CDR2 FQGTGA. With 2 bases clipped from V and 7 bases from J, the junction kept 4 bases outside the gene matches. The CDR3 loop spans 14 amino acids. CDR3 residues: CASSLGASGNEQFF. CDR3 sequence (DNA): TGTGCCAGCAGCTTAGGGGCTAGCGGGAATGAGCAGTTCTTC.

This chain connects TRBV18 to TRBJ1-4, with 9 positions matching TRBD1. Germline CDR1 is KGHSH and CDR2 is LQKENI. The CDR3 extends over 14 amino acids. The ends lost 5 bases at V and 8 bases at J; junction bases unmatched: 6. The CDR3 loop reads CASSETGGWEKLFF. As DNA, the CDR3 is TGTGCCAGCTCAGAAACAGGGGGCTGGGAAAAACTGTTTTTT. The variable domain in full, completed from reference TRBV18 and TRBJ1-4, reads NAGVMQNPRHLVRRRGQEARLRCSPMKGHSHVYWYRQLPEEGLKFMVYLQKENIIDESGMPKERFSAEFPKEGPSILRIQQVVRGDSAAYFCASSETGGWEKLFFGSGTQLSVL.

The chain carries TRBV30 and TRBJ1-1; no firm D call. Germline-derived CDR1 and CDR2 are GTSNPN and SVGIG (reference sequence). V was pared by 0 bases and J by 2 bases, with 7 bases between. The CDR3 is 13 residues long. The DNA of the CDR3 is TGTGCCTGGAGTGTCGCGATAAACACTGAAGCTTTCTTT. It specifies CAWSVAINTEAFF.

This clone has only one observation. This rearrangement joins TRBV12-3 or TRBV12-4 to TRBJ1-5, with D unclear. The V gene lost 3 bases and the J gene lost 4 bases, with 7 bases spanning the gap. The length of the CDR3 is 13 residues. CDR3 sequence reads: CASSFGENQPQHF. Here the CDR3 DNA reads TGTGCCAGCAGTTTTGGGGAGAATCAGCCCCAGCATTTT.

The rearrangement joins TRBV5-1 to TRBJ2-5, with TRBD1 matching over 7 bases. The CDR3 runs 13 residues. The ends lost 5 bases at V and 2 bases at J; junction bases unmatched: 3. Germline CDR1 SGHRS, CDR2 YFSETQ. The CDR3 DNA reads as TGCGCCAGCAGGGAACAGGGGCAAGAGACCCAGTACTTC. Its protein is CASREQGQETQYF.